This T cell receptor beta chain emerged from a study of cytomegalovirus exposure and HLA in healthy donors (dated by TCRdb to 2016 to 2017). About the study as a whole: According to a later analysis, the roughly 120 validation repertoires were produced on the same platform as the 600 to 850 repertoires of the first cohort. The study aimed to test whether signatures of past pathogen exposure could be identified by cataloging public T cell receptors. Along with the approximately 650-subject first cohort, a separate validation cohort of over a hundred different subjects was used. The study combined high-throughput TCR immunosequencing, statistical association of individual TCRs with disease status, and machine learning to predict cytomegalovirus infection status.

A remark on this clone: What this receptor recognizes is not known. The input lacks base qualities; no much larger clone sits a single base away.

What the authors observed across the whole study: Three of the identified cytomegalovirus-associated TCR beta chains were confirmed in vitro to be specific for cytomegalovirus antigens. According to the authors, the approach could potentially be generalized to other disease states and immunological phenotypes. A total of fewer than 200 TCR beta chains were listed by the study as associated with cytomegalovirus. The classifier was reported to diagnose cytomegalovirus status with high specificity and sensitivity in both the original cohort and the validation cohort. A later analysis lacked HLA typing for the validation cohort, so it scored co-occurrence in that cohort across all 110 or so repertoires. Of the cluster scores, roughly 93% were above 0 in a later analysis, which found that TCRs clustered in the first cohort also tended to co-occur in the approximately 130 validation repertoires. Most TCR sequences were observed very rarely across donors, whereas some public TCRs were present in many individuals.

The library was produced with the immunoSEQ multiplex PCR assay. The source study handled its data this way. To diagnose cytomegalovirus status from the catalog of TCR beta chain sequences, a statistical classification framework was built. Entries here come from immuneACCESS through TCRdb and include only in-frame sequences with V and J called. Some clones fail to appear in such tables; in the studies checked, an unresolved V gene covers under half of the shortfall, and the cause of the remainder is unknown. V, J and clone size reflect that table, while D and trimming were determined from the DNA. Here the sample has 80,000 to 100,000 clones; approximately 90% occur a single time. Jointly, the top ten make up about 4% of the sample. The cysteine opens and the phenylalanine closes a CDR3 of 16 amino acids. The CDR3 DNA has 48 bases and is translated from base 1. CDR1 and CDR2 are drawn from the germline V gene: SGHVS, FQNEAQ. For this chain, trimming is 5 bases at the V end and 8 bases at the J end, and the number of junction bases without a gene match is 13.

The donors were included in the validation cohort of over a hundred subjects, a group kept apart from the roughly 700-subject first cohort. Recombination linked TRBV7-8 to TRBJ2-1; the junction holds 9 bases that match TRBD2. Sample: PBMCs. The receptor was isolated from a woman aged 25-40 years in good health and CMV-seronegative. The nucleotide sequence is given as TGTGCCAGCAGCCCCTTGGAGCGGGGGGCTGTTGATGAGCAGTTCTTC. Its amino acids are CASSPLERGAVDEQFF.